These 5 T cell receptor beta chains were sequenced from one sample in a study of blood T cell repertoires in COVID-19. Sequencing used immunoSEQ multiplex PCR; TCRdb keeps in-frame clones, though not all of them. This sample has about 120,000 clones, with approximately 80% found just once. The material sequenced was peripheral blood. The source of these receptors is a human donor in a cohort sampled during active COVID-19.

V usage is TRBV30 and J usage is TRBJ2-6; 9 bases are a match to TRBD1. Trimming cost V 5 bases and J 1 base; bases outside gene matches: 15. The germline gives CDR1 GTSNPN, CDR2 SVGIG (reference sequence). The CDR3 has 19 residues. CDR3 nucleotides: TGTGCCTGGGGAACCAAACAGGGGGCGCACGGATCTGGGGCCAACGTCCTGACTTTC. Translating gives CAWGTKQGAHGSGANVLTF.

The V call is TRBV7-2, the J call TRBJ2-6; 7 bases line up with TRBD1. CDR3 length equals 17 residues. Germline CDR1 reads SGHTA; CDR2 reads FQGNSA. Unmatched junction bases numbered 8, after V lost 5 bases and J lost 1 base. CDR3 amino acids: CASSRAGGRSGANVLTF. CDR3 DNA: TGTGCCAGCAGCCGGGCAGGGGGAAGGTCTGGGGCCAACGTCCTGACTTTC.

The chain joins TRBV6-5 to TRBJ2-7, with D tentatively TRBD1 (6 bases). V was trimmed by 5 bases and J by 2 bases, leaving 7 bases between them. The CDR3 has 12 residues. Germline CDR1 and CDR2: MNHEY and SVGAGI. The DNA for the CDR3 is TGTGCCAGCAGTCAGGGGCCCTACGAGCAGTACTTC. This gives the protein CASSQGPYEQYF.

V and J are TRBV6-4 and TRBJ2-1; TRBD2 aligns across 11 bases. From germline, CDR1 is MRHNA and CDR2 SNTAGT. CDR3 length equals 15 residues. The J segment lost 5 bases and the V segment lost 4 bases, leaving 4 bases of the junction unmatched. Here the CDR3 DNA reads TGTGCCAGCAGTGTGACGACTAGCGGGGACAATGAGCAGTTCTTC. Encoded protein: CASSVTTSGDNEQFF.

This chain links TRBV6-5 with TRBJ1-4, with 7 bases identical to TRBD1. J was trimmed by 5 bases and V by 6 bases; bases with no gene match: 9. This CDR3 has 15 residues. CDR1 is MNHEY, CDR2 SVGAGI, per germline. DNA of the CDR3: TGTGCCAGCAGACCACTGGACAGGACAAATGAAAAACTGTTTTTT. Its translation: CASRPLDRTNEKLFF.